The clone carrying this TCR beta chain turned up a few times. The antigen remains undetermined. The record originates from a study of beta chain features in type 1 diabetes. Turning to the study itself: What patients shared with healthy donors was a similar profile of age, gender and cell yields. Study results and limitations: Patients with type 1 diabetes carried fewer insertions and had more deletions at their VDJ junctions.

The germline V gene encodes CDR1 ENHRY and CDR2 SYGVKD. This CDR3 comprises 14 residues. The V and J ends lost 5 bases and 4 bases, in that order; junction bases with no gene match: 5. Purity (above 95%) was reached by all sorted populations. Every bit of the isolated RNA underwent reverse transcription, so sequencing read expressed TCRB transcripts. Sequenced by immunoSEQ multiplex PCR; TCRdb stores in-frame clones only, minus some. The sample lists under 400,000 clones; less than 15% were seen once. The chain recombines TRBV10-3 with TRBJ1-3, with 7 bases aligning to TRBD1. The receptor was derived from a man in his thirties or forties in good health. Sequencing was performed on central memory CD4+ T cells from blood. The CDR3 protein is CAISKGAEGNTIYF. The CDR3 nucleotides are TGTGCCATCAGTAAGGGGGCTGAAGGAAACACCATATATTTT.